The rows below give T cell receptor beta chains drawn from one sample of a study of T-cell memory formation after mild COVID-19. Via MiXCR, TCRdb re-called the 5' RACE reads, giving one row per CDR3 protein. The repertoire consists of 450,000 or so distinct CDR3 sequences, with roughly 20% occurring once and the leading ten covering around 8%. The sample comprised PBMCs or a T cell subset sorted from them (not recorded which). These receptors originate from an adult woman who had mild COVID-19 (a few samples of this study predate the infection). Cell type and time point are not known. Each CDR3 is given with its conserved first and last residue. The order of the fields is D gene, J gene, clone size, V gene, CDR3 DNA, CDR3 protein. The D gene is left open where the match is weak. Size tells how often a clone was seen (once, few, many) or the class of an expanded clone, and some rows leave it out.

NA,TRBJ2-1,few,TRBV18,TGTGCCAGCTCCCAAGCGGGCTACAATGAGCAGTTCTTC,CASSQAGYNEQFF
NA,TRBJ1-2,NA,TRBV29-1,TGCAGCGTTGGAAGTACAGGGTACCTAACTGATGGCTACACCTTC,CSVGSTGYLTDGYTF
NA,TRBJ1-2,few,TRBV6-5,TGTGCCAGCAGTTACTCGGAGGGAACAGTCGAAAACTATGGCTACACCTTC,CASSYSEGTVENYGYTF
TRBD1,TRBJ2-3,few,TRBV5-1,TGCGCCAGCAGCCTACCGACAGGGGACACAGATACGCAGTATTTT,CASSLPTGDTDTQYF
NA,TRBJ2-1,few,TRBV5-1,TGCGCCAGCAGCTTGGAGAGCGGAGCCTCTTACAATGAGCAGTTCTTC,CASSLESGASYNEQFF
NA,TRBJ2-1,NA,TRBV3-1,TGTGCCAGCAGCCCAATACAGGTTACTGAGCAGTTCTTC,CASSPIQVTEQFF
NA,TRBJ2-1,few,TRBV6-6,TGTGCCAGCAGTTACCGGTCCAATGAGCAGTTCTTC,CASSYRSNEQFF
TRBD2,TRBJ2-6,few,TRBV12-3/TRBV12-4,TGTGCCAGCAGTCCCCACACTAGCGCTGGGGCCAACGTCCTGACTTTC,CASSPHTSAGANVLTF
NA,TRBJ1-2,few,TRBV2,TGTGCCAGCAGTGACTACGACAGCTCTAACTATGGCTACACCTTC,CASSDYDSSNYGYTF
NA,TRBJ2-7,NA,TRBV4-1,TGCGCCAGCAGCCAAGATGAGGAACTGAACTACGAGCAGTACTTC,CASSQDEELNYEQYF
NA,TRBJ2-5,few,TRBV12-3/TRBV12-4,TGTGCCAGCAGTTTCCCCCGGGAGACCCAGTACTTC,CASSFPRETQYF
NA,TRBJ1-1,few,TRBV4-2,TGTGCCAGCAGCCAGGGGGGAGAAGCTTTCTTT,CASSQGGEAFF
NA,TRBJ2-1,few,TRBV7-9,TGTGCCAGCAGCTTCTCGGGGTTCAATGAGCAGTTCTTC,CASSFSGFNEQFF
NA,TRBJ2-3,few,TRBV7-9,TGTGCCAGCAGCTCAACTACAGGGACTGGGGCAGATACGCAGTATTTT,CASSSTTGTGADTQYF
TRBD2,TRBJ2-2,NA,TRBV7-3,TGTGCCAGCAGCTTACAGTCCAGCGGGGGACGGACCGGGGAGCTGTTTTTT,CASSLQSSGGRTGELFF
NA,TRBJ2-1,few,TRBV9,TGTGCCAGCAGCGCCCTAAACAATGAGCAGTTCTTC,CASSALNNEQFF
NA,TRBJ2-7,few,TRBV11-3,TGTGCCAGCAGCTTTAACCCGCCTAGCGCAACCTACGAGCAGTACTTC,CASSFNPPSATYEQYF
TRBD2,TRBJ2-1,NA,TRBV27,TGTGCCAGCACCCCCGACGGATGGGGGACTAGCGGGAGGGGGAATGAGCAGTTCTTC,CASTPDGWGTSGRGNEQFF
TRBD2,TRBJ2-2,few,TRBV7-9,TGTGCCAGCAGCCAAGACGGGACTATGACCGGGGAGCTGTTTTTT,CASSQDGTMTGELFF
NA,TRBJ1-1,few,TRBV7-9,TGTGCCAGCAGCTCACCGGTCAACCTTCGAAACACTGAAGCTTTCTTT,CASSSPVNLRNTEAFF
NA,TRBJ2-5,NA,TRBV12-3/TRBV12-4,TGTGCCAGCGGGGGCGGGGGTGAGGAGACCCAGTACTTC,CASGGGGEETQYF
TRBD2,TRBJ2-7,few,TRBV7-9,TGTGCCAGCAGCATGGGACTAGCGGGAATGACGACCTACGAGCAGTACTTC,CASSMGLAGMTTYEQYF
TRBD1,TRBJ2-1,many,TRBV7-2,TGTGCCAGCAGCCCCACGGCCGGACAGGGCAATGAGCAGTTCTTC,CASSPTAGQGNEQFF
TRBD2,TRBJ2-1,NA,TRBV4-1,TGCGCCAGCAGCCAAGGCGGGTGGTCCAGCGGGAGGGTGATAGGATACAATGAGCAGTTCTTC,CASSQGGWSSGRVIGYNEQFF
TRBD2,TRBJ2-2,many,TRBV5-4,TGTGCCAGCAGCCCTTTGACTAGCCTCAACACCGGGGAGCTGTTTTTT,CASSPLTSLNTGELFF
NA,TRBJ2-1,few,TRBV7-9,TGTGCCAGCAGCCGAGGAAGTAGCGGCTACAATGAGCAGTTCTTC,CASSRGSSGYNEQFF
TRBD2,TRBJ2-1,NA,TRBV4-1,TGCGCCAGCAGCCAAGCGGCGAGCGGGGCTTACAATGAGCAGTTCTTC,CASSQAASGAYNEQFF
NA,TRBJ2-1,few,TRBV7-2,TGTGCCAGTAGCACCACGGGGAGCACCTACAATGAGCAGTTCTTC,CASSTTGSTYNEQFF
TRBD2,TRBJ2-1,NA,TRBV18,TGTGCCAGCTCACCACCTATGGGGACTAGAGACGCTGAGCAGTTCTTC,CASSPPMGTRDAEQFF
NA,TRBJ1-4,few,TRBV7-9,TGTGCCAGCAGCTTAGCAGGTGTGGGACGTCCGTCAACTAATGAAAAACTGTTTTTT,CASSLAGVGRPSTNEKLFF
NA,TRBJ2-7,few,TRBV7-9,TGTGCCAGCAGCTTAGGCGTCAGCCTCTACGAGCAGTACTTC,CASSLGVSLYEQYF
NA,TRBJ1-4,NA,TRBV4-1,TGCGCCAGCAGCCAAGGAGGGTCAAATGAAAAACTGTTTTTT,CASSQGGSNEKLFF
NA,TRBJ1-1,few,TRBV6-6,TGTGCCAGCAGTTACTCCGGTAGGGGGGGGAGCAGGAACACTGAAGCTTTCTTT,CASSYSGRGGSRNTEAFF
NA,TRBJ2-5,once,TRBV4-1,TGCGCCAGCAGCTCAACGGGATCCCAAGAGACCCAGTACTTC,CASSSTGSQETQYF
NA,TRBJ1-5,NA,TRBV21-1,TGTGCCAGCAGCCCCCGGAGGCCGGGTTATCAGCCCCAGCATTTT,CASSPRRPGYQPQHF
TRBD2,TRBJ2-5,few,TRBV12-3/TRBV12-4,TGTGCCAGCAGTTTAGCGAGGACTAGCGGGGGGACGTACCAAGAGACCCAGTACTTC,CASSLARTSGGTYQETQYF
NA,TRBJ2-3,few,TRBV15,TGTGCCACCAGCAGAGTGCTGCCAGATACGCAGTATTTT,CATSRVLPDTQYF
NA,TRBJ2-5,few,TRBV7-8,TGTGCCAGCAGCTTAGGAGGGGGACACCCCCAAGAGACCCAGTACTTC,CASSLGGGHPQETQYF